One and the same sample provided the 19 T cell receptor beta chains below, sequenced in a study of vaccination effects on CD4 cells after COVID-19. Their target antigens are unknown. This table comes from immunoSEQ multiplex PCR, and its TCRdb copy is limited to in-frame clones, with some not included. This sample has approximately 82,000 clones, with about 74% found just once. The ViraFEST assay expanded antigen-specific CD4+ T cells with viral peptide pools before sequencing. With more than 9 days of culture completed, CD4+ T cells were isolated. The specimen was CD4+ T cells from PBMCs cultured with HCoV-229E spike peptides, collected before COVID-19 vaccination. All receptors come from a human donor who received a COVID-19 vaccine.

The rearrangement joins TRBV6-5 to TRBJ1-5, with D maybe TRBD1 (5 bases). Trimming took 0 bases from V and 4 from J, leaving 13 bases between them. CDR1 MNHEY and CDR2 SVGAGI come from the germline V gene. The CDR3 extends over 16 amino acids. The CDR3 coding sequence is TGTGCCAGCAGTTACTCGACCGGGACGGGGAATCAGCCCCAGCATTTT. This gives the protein CASSYSTGTGNQPQHF.

The rearrangement links TRBV13 to TRBJ1-3; 9 bases map to TRBD1. Trimming cost V 6 bases and J 4 bases; bases outside gene matches: 10. The CDR3 runs 16 residues. Germline loops: CDR1 PRHDT, CDR2 FYEKMQ (reference sequence). As DNA, the CDR3 is TGTGCCAGCAGTCGCGCCCGAGGGACAGGGGGAAACACCATATATTTT. Protein sequence: CASSRARGTGGNTIYF.

The CDR3 sequence is CASSWDISNTGELFF. The CDR3, as DNA: TGCGCCAGCAGCTGGGACATCTCGAACACCGGGGAGCTGTTTTTT. This sequence joins TRBV5-1 and TRBJ2-2, with D perhaps TRBD1 (6 bases). This CDR3 is 15 amino acids long. Trimming pared 3 bases from V and 0 bases from J, leaving 9 bases between. Per the germline V gene, CDR1 is SGHRS and CDR2 is YFSETQ.

This clone was seen once. The V gene is TRBV7-2, the J gene TRBJ2-3; D is possibly TRBD2 (5 bases). V shed 3 bases and J shed 3 bases, with 7 bases lying between them. Per germline, CDR1 SGHTA and CDR2 FQGNSA. This CDR3 comprises 13 residues. CDR3 sequence reads: CASSFGGTDTQYF. CDR3 in DNA: TGTGCCAGCAGCTTCGGCGGGACAGATACGCAGTATTTT.

V is TRBV9 and J is TRBJ2-2, with 7 bases identical to TRBD2. Germline loops: CDR1 SGDLS, CDR2 YYNGEE. The J segment lost 4 bases and the V segment lost 0 bases, leaving 9 bases of the junction unmatched. The CDR3 contains 17 residues. CDR3 nucleotide sequence: TGTGCCAGCAGCGTAGCTACGGGCGGGGGTTTCACCGGGGAGCTGTTTTTT. Amino acid sequence: CASSVATGGGFTGELFF.

The gene calls are TRBV12-3 or TRBV12-4 and TRBJ2-7; possibly TRBD1 for D (6 bases). Trimming took off 5 bases at V and 6 bases at J, with 8 bases between the two ends. The CDR3 consists of 11 residues. The CDR3 region has the DNA TGTGCCAGCAGTGCCAGGGGCGAGCAGTACGTC. It specifies CASSARGEQYV.

The rearrangement links TRBV7-9 to TRBJ2-3; D not certain. The V gene lost 4 bases and the J gene lost 3 bases, with 11 bases spanning the gap. Germline CDR1 is SEHNR and CDR2 is FQNEAQ (reference sequence). The CDR3 extends over 14 amino acids. The CDR3 nucleotides are TGTGCCAGCAGCTCCGCCCGGGTGACAGATACGCAGTATTTT. Residues: CASSSARVTDTQYF.

J is TRBJ2-4 and V is TRBV6-5; D may be TRBD1 or TRBD2 (6 bases each). The CDR3 extends over 15 amino acids. The germline V and J ends were trimmed by 0 bases and 4 bases, with 10 bases remaining between them. From germline, CDR1 is MNHEY and CDR2 SVGAGI. CDR3 DNA sequence: TGTGCCAGCAGTTACTCCAGGGGAGGAAAAAACATTCAGTACTTC. It codes for CASSYSRGGKNIQYF.

This CDR3 is CASSAGGPPNSPLHF. The CDR3 DNA reads TGTGCCAGCAGTGCAGGGGGGCCGCCTAATTCACCCCTCCACTTT. The V gene is TRBV28, the J gene TRBJ1-6, with 7 bases matching TRBD1. The CDR3 has 15 amino acids. Germline CDR1 is MDHEN and CDR2 is SYDVKM. After removal of 5 bases from V and 6 bases from J, the junction contained 7 bases not matched to a gene.

The V and J genes are TRBV9 and TRBJ1-2; 9 bases agree with TRBD1. This CDR3 is 14 amino acids long. After removal of 2 bases from V and 4 bases from J, the junction contained 3 bases not matched to a gene. Germline CDR1 SGDLS, CDR2 YYNGEE. CDR3: CASSVGQGSYGYTF. In DNA form, the CDR3 reads TGTGCCAGCAGCGTGGGACAGGGAAGCTATGGCTACACCTTC.

The J gene is TRBJ1-6, the V gene TRBV3-1 (or the pseudogene TRBV3-2); the match to TRBD1 covers 10 bases. The germline V gene has CDR1 LGHDT and CDR2 YNNKEL (reference sequence). The V and J ends lost 0 bases and 10 bases, in that order; junction bases with no gene match: 3. The CDR3 loop spans 15 amino acids. The CDR3 here is CASSQEGQGRSPLHF. CDR3 sequence (DNA): TGTGCCAGCAGCCAAGAGGGACAGGGGAGATCACCCCTCCACTTT.

This chain links TRBV5-1 with TRBJ1-1; tentatively, D is TRBD1 (5 bases). V was pared by 4 bases and J by 5 bases, with 18 bases between. This CDR3 region has 15 residues. Germline assignment: CDR1 SGHRS and CDR2 YFSETQ. As DNA, the CDR3 is TGCGCCAGCAGCAAAAGACTACAGGCGAATACTGAAGCTTTCTTT. Its translation: CASSKRLQANTEAFF.

V is TRBV7-8 and J is TRBJ2-1, with 7 positions matching TRBD2. With 3 bases clipped from V and 2 bases from J, the junction kept 7 bases outside the gene matches. In germline, CDR1 is SGHVS, CDR2 FQNEAQ. CDR3 length: 16 residues. The CDR3 is CASSFRPGTTYNEQFF. CDR3 bases: TGTGCCAGCAGCTTCCGGCCCGGGACTACCTACAATGAGCAGTTCTTC.

The gene calls are TRBV3-1 (or the pseudogene TRBV3-2) and TRBJ2-3; TRBD2 aligns across 7 bases. This CDR3 is built from 17 residues. The germline V gene has CDR1 LGHDT and CDR2 YNNKEL (reference sequence). Trimming removed 5 bases from V and 3 bases from J; junction bases left unmatched: 14. The CDR3 DNA is TGTGCCAGCAGCTTTAGCCCGACGGCCGGGGGGACAGATACGCAGTATTTT. Translating gives CASSFSPTAGGTDTQYF.

The rearrangement uses TRBV6-6 and TRBJ2-2, with a weak D call TRBD1 (7 bases). Trimming took off 5 bases at V and 6 bases at J, with 19 bases between the two ends. The CDR3 is made up of 16 amino acids. Germline CDR1 reads MNHNY; CDR2 reads SVGAGI (reference sequence). The CDR3 nucleotides read TGTGCCAGCAGTCCCGGGTCGGCCAGGGGGGCCGGGGAGCTGTTTTTT. It specifies CASSPGSARGAGELFF.

In this sample, this clone turned up a few times. This rearrangement joins TRBV7-2 to TRBJ2-5; the D is unclear. Germline V gene sequence: CDR1 SGHTA, CDR2 FQGNSA. The length of the CDR3 is 13 residues. Trimming took 5 bases from V and 5 from J, leaving 12 bases between them. The CDR3 DNA sequence: TGTGCCAGCAGCATACCGTTGGGGGAGACCCAGTACTTC. Its translation: CASSIPLGETQYF. Full variable domain (remainder filled in from reference TRBV7-2 and TRBJ2-5): GAGVSQSPSNKVTEKGKDVELRCDPISGHTALYWYRQSLGQGLEFLIYFQGNSAPDKSGLPSDRFSAERTGGSVSTLTIQRTQQEDSAVYLCASSIPLGETQYFGPGTRLLVL.

The gene calls are TRBV7-3 and TRBJ2-1, with a weak D call TRBD1 (5 bases). This CDR3 has 15 residues. V lost 3 bases to trimming and J lost 1 base, with 10 bases between them. Germline CDR1 and CDR2: SGHTA and FQGTGA. This CDR3 is CASSFTGFSYNEQFF. As DNA, the CDR3 is TGTGCCAGCAGCTTCACAGGTTTTTCCTACAATGAGCAGTTCTTC.

CDR3 residues: CASSSQGRGYTF. The CDR3 DNA follows: TGTGCCAGCAGTTCCCAGGGAAGGGGCTACACCTTC. The V call is TRBV6-5, the J call TRBJ1-2; D may be TRBD1 (5 bases). CDR1 and CDR2 (germline): MNHEY, SVGAGI. V lost 4 bases and J 8 bases, leaving 11 bases between the germline ends. This CDR3 contains 12 residues.

V gene TRBV5-6 combines with J gene TRBJ2-7; the D is unclear. Trimming left V 4 bases short and J 4 bases short, with 15 bases between. In germline, CDR1 is SGHDT, CDR2 YYEEEE. The CDR3 totals 14 residues. CDR3 protein: CASSPSTPPYEQYV. The CDR3 DNA reads as TGTGCCAGCAGCCCTTCAACCCCGCCTTACGAGCAGTACGTC.